One T cell receptor beta chain is described in this entry. What it recognizes is unknown. Original processing notes: Out-of-frame sequences were removed, leaving a few million distinct TCRbeta sequences. Profiling relied on immunoSEQ multiplex PCR, and the TCRdb table lists in-frame clones only, not all of them. Clone size and V and J calls were adopted from that table, with D and trimming inferred from the DNA. The sample holds over 35,000 clones; 78% are singletons and the top ten take nearly 0.95%. These data originate in a study of memory CD4+ T cells and cytomegalovirus serostatus. Overall study context: Healthy Belgian adult donors included about nine CMV-positive and about two dozen CMV-negative people.

Trimming pared 4 bases from V and 4 bases from J, leaving 12 bases between. The CDR3 totals 14 residues. Per germline, CDR1 SGHDN and CDR2 FVKESK. Whole-study results and caveats: The CMV-associated TCR signature appears largely within the CD4+ memory repertoire. About 40% of the roughly 150 known CMV-associated TCRbeta sequences appeared in CD4+ memory.

The sort gate was single viable CD3+CD4+CD8-CD45RO+ cells for memory CD4+ T cells. Sequencing used memory CD4+ T cells from blood. The J gene is TRBJ2-3, the V gene TRBV14; D is undetermined. This TCR came from an adult in good health and CMV-seronegative. The CDR3 is CASSPQISADTQYF. CDR3 DNA sequence: TGTGCCAGCAGCCCTCAAATAAGCGCAGATACGCAGTATTTT.